Below are 15 T cell receptor beta chains sequenced from a single sample in a study of T cell responses to AZD1222 COVID-19 vaccine. Measured with immunoSEQ multiplex PCR; TCRdb has only the in-frame clones, and not every one. The sample has around 89,000 clones; over 75% are singletons. The source was peripheral blood, collected 28 days after the second AZD1222 dose. The origin of the receptors is an adult who received the AZD1222 COVID-19 vaccine.

The chain has TRBV10-3 and TRBJ1-1; D gene uncertain. This CDR3 contains 13 residues. CDR1 is ENHRY, CDR2 SYGVKD, per germline. Between the trimmed V and J ends, which lost 6 bases and 0 bases, there was a span of 8 bases. Here the CDR3 reads CAISDGLNTEAFF. Here the CDR3 DNA reads TGTGCCATCAGCGACGGATTGAACACTGAAGCTTTCTTT.

This clone turned up a few times. The rearrangement uses TRBV25-1 and TRBJ1-1; no clear D. CDR1 and CDR2 from the germline V gene are MGHDK and SYGVNS. Trimming left V 5 bases short and J 1 base short, with 5 bases between. The length of the CDR3 is 12 residues. Here the CDR3 reads CASSHQNTEAFF. In DNA form, the CDR3 reads TGTGCCAGCAGTCATCAGAACACTGAAGCTTTCTTT.

The CDR3 DNA reads as TGTGCCAGCAGTGACTCGAATAATTCACCCCTCCACTTT. Translating it yields CASSDSNNSPLHF. The rearrangement links TRBV6-4 to TRBJ1-6, with no clear D. V lost 0 bases, J lost 5 bases, and 2 bases lay in between. Germline V CDR1 and CDR2: MRHNA, SNTAGT. This CDR3 is built from 13 residues.

The chain links TRBV5-8 to TRBJ1-2, with 9 bases fitting TRBD1. The germline gives CDR1 SGHTS, CDR2 YDEGEE. With V trimmed by 1 base and J by 5 bases, 9 bases remained unmatched. This CDR3 is 16 amino acids long. The CDR3 DNA reads TGTGCCAGCAGCTTGCAAAACAGGGGGCAGAGGTATGGCTACACCTTC. This translates into CASSLQNRGQRYGYTF.

This clone was picked up one time. The chain links TRBV5-6 to TRBJ1-3, with D maybe TRBD1 (5 bases). The length of the CDR3 is 16 residues. The ends were cut back, 3 bases at V and 4 bases at J, with 17 bases in the middle. From germline, CDR1 is SGHDT and CDR2 YYEEEE. CDR3 DNA: TGTGCCAGCAGCTACCCGGGGTTGGGGCGAGGAAACACCATATATTTT. As protein: CASSYPGLGRGNTIYF.

The chain has TRBV7-9 and TRBJ1-1; D is undetermined. V was clipped by 10 bases and J by 5 bases, with 23 bases between them. Germline CDR1 is SEHNR and CDR2 is FQNEAQ (reference sequence). CDR3 length: 15 residues. CDR3 loop: CATGLSFLSGTEAFF. The DNA of the CDR3 is TGTGCCACAGGATTGTCGTTCCTTTCGGGGACTGAAGCTTTCTTT.

The CDR3 region has the DNA TGCGCCAGCAGCTTAGCGGGGGGGAAAGGAGAGACCCAGTACTTC. Translation gives CASSLAGGKGETQYF. This chain links TRBV5-1 with TRBJ2-5; TRBD2 agrees at 10 bases. CDR3 length equals 15 residues. Germline V lookup: CDR1 SGHRS, CDR2 YFSETQ. After removal of 2 bases from V and 4 bases from J, the junction contained 5 bases not matched to a gene.

The chain recombines TRBV18 with TRBJ2-6; no firm D call. V gave up 3 bases and J gave up 0 bases, with 9 bases separating them. This CDR3 is built from 16 residues. In germline, CDR1 is KGHSH, CDR2 LQKENI. The CDR3 loop is CASSPFLNSGANVLTF. CDR3 bases: TGTGCCAGCTCACCTTTTTTAAACTCTGGGGCCAACGTCCTGACTTTC. The full variable domain, its missing parts supplied by reference TRBV18 and TRBJ2-6, is NAGVMQNPRHLVRRRGQEARLRCSPMKGHSHVYWYRQLPEEGLKFMVYLQKENIIDESGMPKERFSAEFPKEGPSILRIQQVVRGDSAAYFCASSPFLNSGANVLTFGAGSRLTVL.

The chain employs TRBV11-3 and TRBJ1-6; tentative D call: TRBD1 (5 bases). Germline-derived CDR1 and CDR2 are SGHNT and YENEEA. V lost 5 bases and J lost 7, with 9 bases in between. There are 13 residues in the CDR3. CDR3 sequence reads: CASSMGPNSPLHF. DNA of the CDR3: TGTGCCAGCAGCATGGGACCAAATTCACCCCTCCACTTT.

The CDR3 loop reads CASSPSPGTGIGQPQHF. CDR3 DNA: TGCGCCAGCAGCCCCAGTCCCGGGACAGGGATCGGCCAGCCCCAGCATTTT. The chain links TRBV4-1 to TRBJ1-5; 9 bases are a match to TRBD1. Germline loops: CDR1 MGHRA, CDR2 YSYEKL. The CDR3 totals 17 residues. V dropped 4 bases and J dropped 7; count of bases not matched to a gene: 14.

V gene TRBV7-6 combines with J gene TRBJ2-6; 9 nucleotides line up with TRBD2. The ends lost 1 base at V and 4 bases at J; junction bases unmatched: 11. Germline CDR1 reads SGHVS; CDR2 reads FNYEAQ. The CDR3 extends over 19 amino acids. The CDR3 nucleotides read TGTGCCAGCAGCTTAGTTGCTAGCGGGGCCTTGTCCGGGGCCAACGTCCTGACTTTC. This codes for CASSLVASGALSGANVLTF. The whole variable domain, filled in from reference TRBV7-6 and TRBJ2-6, reads GAGVSQSPRYKVTKRGQDVALRCDPISGHVSLYWYRQALGQGPEFLTYFNYEAQQDKSGLPNDRFSAERPEGSISTLTIQRTEQRDSAMYRCASSLVASGALSGANVLTFGAGSRLTVL.

V and J are TRBV2 and TRBJ2-1; 9 nucleotides agree with TRBD1. The CDR3 is 16 residues long. CDR1 is SNHLY, CDR2 FYNNEI, per germline. The junction had 4 bases not matched to a gene; V was cut back by 0 bases and J by 4 bases. This chain's CDR3 is CASSEAMTGGYNEQFF. Here the CDR3 DNA reads TGTGCCAGCAGTGAAGCCATGACAGGGGGTTACAATGAGCAGTTCTTC.

The CDR3 region has the DNA TGTGCCACCAGCCGCCAAGCGGGGGGGCGCACAGATACGCAGTATTTT. It yields the protein CATSRQAGGRTDTQYF. This chain uses TRBV15 with TRBJ2-3; 10 bases are a match to TRBD2. The germline V gene has CDR1 LNHNV and CDR2 YYDKDF (reference sequence). The length of the CDR3 is 16 residues. With 5 bases clipped from V and 1 base from J, the junction kept 6 bases outside the gene matches.

The genes are TRBV5-6 and TRBJ1-1; possibly TRBD1 for D (5 bases). Trimming removed 0 bases from V and 4 bases from J, with 7 bases in between. This CDR3 region has 13 residues. The germline V gene has CDR1 SGHDT and CDR2 YYEEEE. CDR3: CASSLGGSTEAFF. The CDR3 DNA is TGTGCCAGCAGCTTGGGGGGGTCCACTGAAGCTTTCTTT.

This clone was recorded once. The chain links TRBV5-6 to TRBJ2-2, with a possible D match to TRBD1 (5 bases). This CDR3 has 14 residues. V was cut by 0 bases and J by 3 bases, with 6 bases left in between. Germline V CDR1 and CDR2: SGHDT, YYEEEE. The CDR3 spells CASSLGQYTGELFF. The CDR3 DNA is TGTGCCAGCAGCTTGGGACAGTACACCGGGGAGCTGTTTTTT.